These T cell receptor beta chains were read from a single sample in a study of cytomegalovirus exposure and HLA in healthy donors. Data came from immunoSEQ multiplex PCR; TCRdb stores just in-frame clones and leaves some out. The table lists 150,000 to 200,000 clones, approximately 80% of them singletons. The source material was PBMCs. These receptors all come from a man between 18 and 29 years old in good health and CMV-seronegative. The CDR3 runs from the conserved cysteine through the conserved F or W. The D gene is left open where the match is weak. The size entry is marked missing in some rows and otherwise reads once, few, many or a size class.

NA	TRBV29-1	NA	TRBJ1-1	TGCAGCGTTGGGGGCACTCATAACACTGAAGCTTTCTTT	CSVGGTHNTEAFF
NA	TRBV19	NA	TRBJ2-5	TGTGCCAGTAGTATAGGGACAAATCAAGAGACCCAGTACTTC	CASSIGTNQETQYF
NA	TRBV19	NA	TRBJ2-7	TGTGCCAGTAGTATCTCGGCCGGGACCTACGAGCAGTACTTC	CASSISAGTYEQYF
NA	TRBV4-2	TRBD1	TRBJ1-4	TGTGCCAGCAGCCAAGACCCCGGGACAGGGGGTGAAAAACTGTTTTTT	CASSQDPGTGGEKLFF
few	TRBV4-1	NA	TRBJ1-1	TGCGCCAGCAGCCACCCCTACACTGAAGCTTTCTTT	CASSHPYTEAFF
NA	TRBV7-3	NA	TRBJ2-2	TGTGCCAGCAGCTTAAACAGGGTATTTGGTACCGGGGAGCTGTTTTTT	CASSLNRVFGTGELFF
NA	TRBV19	NA	TRBJ2-1	TGTGCCATCCACGAGGAGGGTGAGCAGTTCTTC	CAIHEEGEQFF
NA	TRBV12-5	NA	TRBJ2-5	TGTGCTAGTGGGCGGGGGCCAATGGAGACCCAGTACTTC	CASGRGPMETQYF
few	TRBV7-9	TRBD2	TRBJ2-2	TGTGCCAGCAGCTTAGCGGGAGCGGGAGGGGCCGGGGAGCTGTTTTTT	CASSLAGAGGAGELFF
NA	TRBV28	TRBD1	TRBJ2-7	TGTGCCAGCTCCCCTCCCGGGACAGGGGTAGGTGAGCAGTACTTC	CASSPPGTGVGEQYF
NA	TRBV18	TRBD2	TRBJ2-7	TGTGCCAGCTCACTAGCGGGAGGTTACGAGCAGTACTTC	CASSLAGGYEQYF
NA	TRBV29-1	TRBD1	TRBJ1-1	TGCAGCGTTAAGGGGACAGGGAACACTGAAGCTTTCTTT	CSVKGTGNTEAFF
once	TRBV5-4	NA	TRBJ2-3	TGTGCCAGCAGCCGACTACAAACCGGAGATACGCAGTATTTT	CASSRLQTGDTQYF
NA	TRBV5-6	TRBD2	TRBJ2-1	TGTGCCAGCACCCCGGCGGGGGTCGCCAAAAACAATGAGCAGTTCTTC	CASTPAGVAKNNEQFF
NA	TRBV12-5	NA	TRBJ2-7	TGTGCTAGTGCCAGGGGTTTCACCCGCTTTTACGAGCAGTACTTC	CASARGFTRFYEQYF
NA	TRBV4-1	NA	TRBJ1-2	TGCGCCAGCAGCCAGGGGTCAGGGACTGCGTACTATGGCTACACCTTC	CASSQGSGTAYYGYTF
NA	TRBV4-1	NA	TRBJ2-5	TGCGCCAGCAGCCAGTCGACAGACCAAGAGACCCAGTACTTC	CASSQSTDQETQYF
NA	TRBV19	TRBD1	TRBJ1-5	TGTGCCAGTAGTATAGCTTCCAGGGGGCAACAGCCCCAGCATTTT	CASSIASRGQQPQHF
NA	TRBV28	TRBD1	TRBJ2-1	TGTGCCAGCAGTTTTCAGGGACAGGGGGCCTATGAGCAGTTCTTC	CASSFQGQGAYEQFF
NA	TRBV5-8	TRBD2	TRBJ2-7	TGTGCCAGCAGCGCAACGGGGGGGTCCTACGAGCAGTACTTC	CASSATGGSYEQYF
NA	TRBV11-2	NA	TRBJ2-7	TGTGCCAGCAGCCCTCGACTGGGACTTACCTACGAGCAGTACTTC	CASSPRLGLTYEQYF
NA	TRBV7-9	TRBD1	TRBJ2-3	TGTGCCAGCAGCATCCAAACCGGGACAGGGAGTGATACGCAGTATTTT	CASSIQTGTGSDTQYF
NA	TRBV7-9	NA	TRBJ1-1	TGTGCCAGCAGCCCGCGGAACTTGAACACTGAAGCTTTCTTT	CASSPRNLNTEAFF
NA	TRBV28	NA	TRBJ1-5	TGTGCCAGCAGTCCCACCCAGGGGATGAGCAATCAGCCCCAGCATTTT	CASSPTQGMSNQPQHF
NA	TRBV9	NA	TRBJ2-3	TGTGCCAGCAGCGTAGTAGGGACTCCCGGCACAGATACGCAGTATTTT	CASSVVGTPGTDTQYF
NA	TRBV4-1	TRBD1	TRBJ2-3	TGCGCCAGCAGCCAAGTCGGCAGGGCCCGGACAGGTACGCAGTATTTT	CASSQVGRARTGTQYF
NA	TRBV6-6	NA	TRBJ1-2	TGTGCCAGCAGCCAAGGGAGAACTAACTATGGCTACACCTTC	CASSQGRTNYGYTF
NA	TRBV9	NA	TRBJ1-2	TGTGCCAGCAGCGGCCCGGACAGCTACTATGGCTACACCTTC	CASSGPDSYYGYTF
NA	TRBV7-7	TRBD1	TRBJ2-7	TGTGCTAGCAGCTTCCGGGACAGCGACGAGCAGTACTTC	CASSFRDSDEQYF
few	TRBV27	NA	TRBJ1-5	TGTGCCAGCAGTGTTGGGCAGGGCAATCAGCCCCAGCATTTT	CASSVGQGNQPQHF
NA	TRBV5-1	TRBD1	TRBJ1-2	TGCGCCAGCAGCCCAACGGGACAGGGGGCCCTTGGCTACACCTTC	CASSPTGQGALGYTF
NA	TRBV2	NA	TRBJ2-6	TGTGCCAGCAGTACGACTCCTGGGGCCAACGTCCTGACTTTC	CASSTTPGANVLTF
NA	TRBV5-1	TRBD1	TRBJ2-7	TGCGCCAGCAGCTTGAAGGGACAGGGATCCTACGAGCAGTACTTC	CASSLKGQGSYEQYF
NA	TRBV19	NA	TRBJ2-2	TGTGCCAGTATACGTAGACACAGGAACACCGGGGAGCTGTTTTTT	CASIRRHRNTGELFF